This T cell receptor beta chain was captured in a study of OX40 agonist ivuxolimab in advanced cancers. Looking at the study overall: Each patient was given ivuxolimab into a vein every 2 weeks, at 0.01 to 10 mg/kg.

Autoimmune disease history or systemic immunosuppression excluded patients. Blood specimens came from baseline, cycle 4 day 1, and cycle 7 day 1. The CDR3 has 15 amino acids. Germline V CDR1 and CDR2: SGHKS, YYEKEE (reference sequence). Trimming left V 0 bases short and J 2 bases short, with 11 bases between. The method was immunoSEQ multiplex PCR; TCRdb's version includes in-frame clones alone and lacks a portion of them. The sample lists around 3,100 clones, 70% to 75% occurring once. This receptor was obtained from an adult with an advanced solid tumor such as melanoma, head and neck, liver or kidney cancer. The sample in question was CD4+ or CD8+ T cells sorted from blood, obtained in a trial of the OX40 agonist ivuxolimab. This chain uses TRBV5-5 with TRBJ1-1; D is ambiguous. The CDR3 loop is CASSLGAASNTEAFF. The CDR3 DNA follows: TGTGCCAGCAGCTTGGGGGCAGCCTCAAACACTGAAGCTTTCTTT.